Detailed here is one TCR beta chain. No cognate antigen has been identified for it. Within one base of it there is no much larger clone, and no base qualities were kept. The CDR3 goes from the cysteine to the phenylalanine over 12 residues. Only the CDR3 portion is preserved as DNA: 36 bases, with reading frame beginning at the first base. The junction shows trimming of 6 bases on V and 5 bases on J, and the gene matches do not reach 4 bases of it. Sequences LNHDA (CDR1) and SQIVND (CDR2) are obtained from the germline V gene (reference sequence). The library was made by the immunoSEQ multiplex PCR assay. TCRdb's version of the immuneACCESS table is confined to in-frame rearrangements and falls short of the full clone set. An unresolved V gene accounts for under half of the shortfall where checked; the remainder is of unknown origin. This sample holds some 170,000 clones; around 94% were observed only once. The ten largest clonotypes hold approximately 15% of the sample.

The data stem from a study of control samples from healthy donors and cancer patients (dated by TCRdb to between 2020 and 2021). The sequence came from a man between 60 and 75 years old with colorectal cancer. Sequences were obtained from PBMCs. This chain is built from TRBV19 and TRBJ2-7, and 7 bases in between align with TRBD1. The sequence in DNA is TGTGCCAGTAGACAGGGGAAGCACGAGCAGTACTTC. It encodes CASRQGKHEQYF. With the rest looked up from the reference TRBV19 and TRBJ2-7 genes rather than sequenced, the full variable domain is DGGITQSPKYLFRKEGQNVTLSCEQNLNHDAMYWYRQDPGQGLRLIYYSQIVNDFQKGDIAEGYSVSREKKESFPLTVTSAQKNPTAFYLCASRQGKHEQYFGPGTRLTVT.